This TCR beta chain stems from a study of shared clonotypes between healthy human individuals. CDR3 size: 14 residues. Germline V gene sequence: CDR1 KGHSH, CDR2 LQKENI. Trimming pared 3 bases from V and 5 bases from J, leaving 14 bases between. Assay: immunoSEQ multiplex PCR; the TCRdb copy retains only in-frame clones and omits some. The sample has approximately 1.5 million clones; 95% to 99% are singletons. Sequenced material: naive CD4+ T cells sorted from blood. As to subset: CD45RA+ positively selected. The sequence came from a man aged 30-40 years in good health. The chain carries TRBV18 and TRBJ2-7; D possibly corresponds to TRBD2 (6 bases). DNA of the CDR3: TGTGCCAGCTCACCGGACCGGGAGTCTGACGAGCAGTACTTC. It encodes CASSPDRESDEQYF.